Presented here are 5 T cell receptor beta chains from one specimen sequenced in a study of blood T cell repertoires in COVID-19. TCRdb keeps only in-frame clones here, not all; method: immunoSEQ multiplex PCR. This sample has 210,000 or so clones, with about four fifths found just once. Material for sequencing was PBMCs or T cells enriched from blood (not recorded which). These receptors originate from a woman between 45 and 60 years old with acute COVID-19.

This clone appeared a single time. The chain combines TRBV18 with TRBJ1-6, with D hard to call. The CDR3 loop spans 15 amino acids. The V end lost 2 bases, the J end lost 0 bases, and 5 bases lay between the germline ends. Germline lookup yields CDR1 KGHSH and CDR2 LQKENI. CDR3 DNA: TGTGCCAGCTCACCAAAGAGCTCCTATAATTCACCCCTCCACTTT. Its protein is CASSPKSSYNSPLHF. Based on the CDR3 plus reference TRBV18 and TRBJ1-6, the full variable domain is NAGVMQNPRHLVRRRGQEARLRCSPMKGHSHVYWYRQLPEEGLKFMVYLQKENIIDESGMPKERFSAEFPKEGPSILRIQQVVRGDSAAYFCASSPKSSYNSPLHFGNGTRLTVT.

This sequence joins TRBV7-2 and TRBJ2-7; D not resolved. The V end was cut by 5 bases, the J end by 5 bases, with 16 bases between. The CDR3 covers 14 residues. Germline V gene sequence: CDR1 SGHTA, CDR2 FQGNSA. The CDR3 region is CASSLGPSAHEQYF. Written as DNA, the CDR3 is TGTGCCAGCAGCCTAGGGCCAAGCGCCCACGAGCAGTACTTC.

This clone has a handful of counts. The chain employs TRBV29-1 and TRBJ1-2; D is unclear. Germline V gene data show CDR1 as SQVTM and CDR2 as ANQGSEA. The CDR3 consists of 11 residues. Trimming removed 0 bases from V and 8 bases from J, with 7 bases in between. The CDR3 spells CSVEENRGYTF. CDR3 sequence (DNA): TGCAGCGTTGAAGAAAATCGGGGCTACACCTTC.

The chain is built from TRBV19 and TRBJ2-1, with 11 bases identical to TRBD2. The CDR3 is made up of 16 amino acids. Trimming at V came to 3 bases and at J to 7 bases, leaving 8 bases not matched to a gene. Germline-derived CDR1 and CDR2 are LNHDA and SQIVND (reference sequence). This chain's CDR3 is CASSIELAGGRNEQFF. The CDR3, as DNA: TGTGCCAGTAGTATTGAGCTAGCGGGAGGAAGGAATGAGCAGTTCTTC.

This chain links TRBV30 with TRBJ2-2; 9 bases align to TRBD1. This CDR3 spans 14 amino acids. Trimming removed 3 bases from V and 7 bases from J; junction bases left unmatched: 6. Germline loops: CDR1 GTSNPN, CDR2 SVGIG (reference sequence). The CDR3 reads CAWSAGTGYGELFF. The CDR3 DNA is TGTGCCTGGAGCGCGGGGACAGGGTACGGGGAGCTGTTTTTT.